This T cell receptor beta chain was documented in a study of blood T cell repertoires in COVID-19. Study as a whole: Two negative PCRs, clearance, or symptom resolution characterized the recovered Cohort 3 donors.

Profiling relied on immunoSEQ multiplex PCR, and the TCRdb table lists in-frame clones only, not all of them. The sample includes about 200,000 clones, roughly 86% seen only once; the top ten take roughly 24%. Each participant's cohort was designated according to participant-reported clinical history. Sequencing input: PBMCs or T cells enriched from blood (not recorded which). The receptor comes from a woman between 40 and 55 years old in a cohort exposed to, infected with or recovered from COVID-19 (not recorded which).

The CDR3 coding sequence is TGTGCCAGCAGTGAAGTTTCGGGTGAGCAGTACTTC. This encodes CASSEVSGEQYF. The chain uses TRBV2 and TRBJ2-7, with unresolved D. With 1 base removed from V and 7 bases from J, the gap between germline ends came to 8 bases. This CDR3 spans 12 amino acids. Germline V CDR1 and CDR2: SNHLY, FYNNEI.